The next 26 T cell receptor beta chains were all read from a single sample in a study of T cells expressing NK-cell markers. Each CDR3 protein gets one entry in TCRdb, which reprocessed the 5' RACE reads and gives no DNA. Its table records a few hundred thousand distinct CDR3 sequences. Sequencing used blood T cells: a sorted CD56 or NKG2C T cell subset, CD4+ or CD8+ T cells, or bulk PBMC T cells (not recorded which). These receptors originate from a man between 18 and 69 years old in good health.

The rearrangement uses TRBV4-2 and TRBJ2-7; lacking DNA, the TRBD1 call made by TCRdb goes unchecked. The CDR3 runs 15 residues. Per germline, CDR1 LGHNA and CDR2 YNFKEQ. Here the CDR3 reads CASSQATQGSYEQYF.

The chain carries TRBV9 and TRBJ2-2; TCRdb's assignment of TRBD1 cannot be checked, as there is no DNA. Germline V gene lookup returns CDR1 SGDLS and CDR2 YYNGEE. This CDR3 spans 15 amino acids. CDR3 sequence: CASSEDRGWTGELFF.

The chain combines TRBV6-1 with TRBJ2-1; without DNA, the TCRdb call of TRBD2 cannot be checked. The CDR3 spans 15 residues. Germline V gives CDR1 MNHNS, CDR2 SASEGT. The CDR3 spells CASRRTQTSYNEQFF.

J is TRBJ1-1 and V is TRBV12-5; checking the TCRdb D call of TRBD1 is not possible without DNA. The CDR3 length is 15 residues. Looked up from germline, CDR1 is LGHNT and CDR2 is FRNRAP. The CDR3 region is CASGLAHNQGYEAFF. Based on the CDR3 plus reference TRBV12-5 and TRBJ1-1, the full variable domain is DARVTQTPRHKVTEMGQEVTMRCQPILGHNTVFWYRQTMMQGLELLAYFRNRAPLDDSGMPKDRFSAEMPDATLATLKIQPSEPRDSAVYFCASGLAHNQGYEAFFGQGTRLTVV.

This chain links TRBV2 with TRBJ2-7; TCRdb calls TRBD2, which cannot be checked without DNA. CDR1 and CDR2 from the germline V gene are SNHLY and FYNNEI. The CDR3 extends over 16 amino acids. This CDR3 reads CASSVITGPSSYEQYF.

The chain combines TRBV20-1 with TRBJ1-1; the TCRdb D gene call, TRBD1, has no DNA to confirm it. The CDR3 extends over 18 amino acids. From germline, CDR1 is DFQATT and CDR2 SNEGSKA (reference sequence). The CDR3 spells CSARDLGQGAEEDTEAFF.

The chain carries TRBV20-1 and TRBJ2-1; without DNA, the TCRdb call of TRBD2 cannot be checked. The CDR3 sequence is 14 residues long. Looked up from germline, CDR1 is DFQATT and CDR2 is SNEGSKA (reference sequence). The CDR3 sequence: CSAPAGTSYNEQFF.

The V call is TRBV19, the J call TRBJ1-1. Germline V gives CDR1 LNHDA, CDR2 SQIVND (reference sequence). The CDR3 is made up of 14 amino acids. CDR3 protein: CASNEGLEDTEAFF.

V and J are TRBV6-5 and TRBJ2-2; TCRdb proposes TRBD1, but this gene call is untestable without DNA. Looked up from germline, CDR1 is MNHEY and CDR2 is SVGAGI. The CDR3 totals 15 residues. This chain's CDR3 is CASSSVGAVTGELFF.

The rearrangement joins TRBV5-1 to TRBJ1-6. Germline CDR1 reads SGHRS; CDR2 reads YFSETQ. The CDR3 runs to 15 residues. The CDR3 here is CASSPSGGDNSPLHF.

The gene calls are TRBV5-6 and TRBJ2-1; the D call from TCRdb, TRBD1, cannot be confirmed without DNA. CDR3 size: 15 residues. CDR1 SGHDT and CDR2 YYEEEE come from the germline V gene. The CDR3 reads CASSLLGGPWNEQFF.

CDR3 sequence: CASSPGTAADTQYF. The rearrangement links TRBV6-1 to TRBJ2-3; TCRdb selects TRBD1, and the lack of DNA leaves this call unchecked. The CDR3 contains 14 residues. Germline-derived CDR1 and CDR2 are MNHNS and SASEGT.

The J gene is TRBJ2-3, the V gene TRBV28; TCRdb indicates TRBD2, and absent DNA this call remains unverified. CDR1 and CDR2 from the germline V gene are MDHEN and SYDVKM. The CDR3 loop spans 15 amino acids. CDR3 loop: CASTPPTSSEDTQYF.

V gene TRBV25-1 combines with J gene TRBJ1-1. There are 16 residues in the CDR3. The germline gives CDR1 MGHDK, CDR2 SYGVNS. This CDR3 reads CASSDPTRAGNTEAFF.

This chain connects TRBV23-1 to TRBJ2-3. TRBV23-1 is an ORF, with its function uncertain. The CDR3 is made up of 15 amino acids. CDR3 region: CATCRVGGSTDTQYF.

The chain carries TRBV12-3 or TRBV12-4 and TRBJ2-7; the D gene TCRdb calls, TRBD1, cannot be checked with no DNA. This CDR3 region has 14 residues. CDR3 loop: CASSLWGGTNEQYF.

The chain is built from TRBV5-1 and TRBJ1-3. The CDR3 length is 14 residues. CDR1 is SGHRS, CDR2 YFSETQ, per germline. The CDR3 reads CASRREYAGNTIYF.

The rearrangement joins TRBV6-1 to TRBJ1-2; the D call from TCRdb, TRBD1, cannot be confirmed without DNA. Looked up from germline, CDR1 is MNHNS and CDR2 is SASEGT. This CDR3 spans 13 amino acids. CDR3 in amino acids: CASSRVANYGYTF.

V and J are TRBV7-2 and TRBJ1-1; there is no DNA to check the TCRdb D call of TRBD1. Germline V gene data show CDR1 as SGHTA and CDR2 as FQGNSA. This CDR3 has 15 residues. The CDR3 loop is CASSTHRGADTEAFF. The full variable domain, completed using reference TRBV7-2 and TRBJ1-1, is GAGVSQSPSNKVTEKGKDVELRCDPISGHTALYWYRQSLGQGLEFLIYFQGNSAPDKSGLPSDRFSAERTGGSVSTLTIQRTQQEDSAVYLCASSTHRGADTEAFFGQGTRLTVV.

The chain carries TRBV20-1 and TRBJ1-2; TCRdb proposes TRBD1, but this gene call is untestable without DNA. This CDR3 comprises 16 residues. CDR1 is DFQATT and CDR2 is SNEGSKA in the germline V gene (reference sequence). This chain's CDR3 is CSPFGRRGRANYGYTF.

The rearrangement links TRBV14 to TRBJ1-2. Germline values: CDR1 SGHDN, CDR2 FVKESK. The CDR3 contains 14 residues. The CDR3 reads CASSQASTHYGYTF. Supplemented by reference TRBV14 and TRBJ1-2, the full variable domain reads EAGVTQFPSHSVIEKGQTVTLRCDPISGHDNLYWYRRVMGKEIKFLLHFVKESKQDESGMPNNRFLAERTGGTYSTLKVQPAELEDSGVYFCASSQASTHYGYTFGSGTRLTVV.

This chain joins TRBV29-1 and TRBJ1-1; TCRdb calls TRBD1, which cannot be checked without DNA. Germline CDR1 SQVTM, CDR2 ANQGSEA. CDR3 length: 13 residues. The CDR3 sequence is CSVNGGRGSEAFF. The full variable domain, its missing parts supplied by reference TRBV29-1 and TRBJ1-1, is SAVISQKPSRDICQRGTSLTIQCQVDSQVTMMFWYRQQPGQSLTLIATANQGSEATYESGFVIDKFPISRPNLTFSTLTVSNMSPEDSSIYLCSVNGGRGSEAFFGQGTRLTVV.

The genes are TRBV12-5 and TRBJ2-2; without DNA, the TCRdb call of TRBD1 cannot be checked. The CDR3 is 16 amino acids. In germline, CDR1 is LGHNT, CDR2 FRNRAP. The CDR3 loop is CASGWGAPLNTGELFF.

V and J are TRBV24-1 and TRBJ2-1; TCRdb lists TRBD1, though no DNA is available to test this call. The CDR3 runs to 15 residues. The germline V gene has CDR1 KGHDR and CDR2 SFDVKD. The CDR3 region is CATSDPGQGTNEQFF.

The chain has TRBV6-4 and TRBJ2-1; with no DNA, the TCRdb D assignment of TRBD1 cannot be verified. The germline gives CDR1 MRHNA, CDR2 SNTAGT. This CDR3 spans 16 amino acids. CDR3 region: CASSNPSGVLYNEQFF.

V gene TRBV6-2 or TRBV6-3 combines with J gene TRBJ2-3; TCRdb's D call of TRBD1 is untestable without DNA. The V gene's germline CDR1 is MNHEY and CDR2 SVGEGT. This CDR3 region has 14 residues. The CDR3: CASTPTGIPDTQYF.